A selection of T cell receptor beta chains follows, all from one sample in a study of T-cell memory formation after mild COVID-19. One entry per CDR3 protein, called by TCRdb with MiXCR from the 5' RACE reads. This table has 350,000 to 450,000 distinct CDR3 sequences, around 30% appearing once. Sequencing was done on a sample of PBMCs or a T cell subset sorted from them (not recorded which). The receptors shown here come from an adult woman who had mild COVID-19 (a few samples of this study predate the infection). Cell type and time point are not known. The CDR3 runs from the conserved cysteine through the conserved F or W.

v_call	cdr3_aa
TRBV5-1	CASSLEGQLKNIQYF
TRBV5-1	CASSLTGGASNTEAFF
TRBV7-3	CASGRDSLTGELFF
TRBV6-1	CASSEGAIPYLEQYF
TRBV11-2	CASSLDGVRELFF
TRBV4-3	CASSQDPRAQETQYF
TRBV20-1	CSARDQVYRGDTEAFF
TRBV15	CATSSVNPYPTGELFF
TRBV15	CATSRRTGGFKSYNSPLHF
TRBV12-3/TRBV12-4	CASSLRQNTEAFF
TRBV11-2	CASSPRQGYTGELFF
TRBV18	CASSPPQGVYGTQYF
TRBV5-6	CASSLGLTGGPYEQYF
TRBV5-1	CASSLTLPGQGNTEAFF
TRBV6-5	CASSPEAPIGLAGDEETQYF
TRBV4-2	CASSQDGTTFLETQYF
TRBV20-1	CSAALAGGYYEQYF
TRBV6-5	CASSYGTGTNTEAFF
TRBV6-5	CASNLGQGAGELFF
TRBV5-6	CASSTRDGLAQHF